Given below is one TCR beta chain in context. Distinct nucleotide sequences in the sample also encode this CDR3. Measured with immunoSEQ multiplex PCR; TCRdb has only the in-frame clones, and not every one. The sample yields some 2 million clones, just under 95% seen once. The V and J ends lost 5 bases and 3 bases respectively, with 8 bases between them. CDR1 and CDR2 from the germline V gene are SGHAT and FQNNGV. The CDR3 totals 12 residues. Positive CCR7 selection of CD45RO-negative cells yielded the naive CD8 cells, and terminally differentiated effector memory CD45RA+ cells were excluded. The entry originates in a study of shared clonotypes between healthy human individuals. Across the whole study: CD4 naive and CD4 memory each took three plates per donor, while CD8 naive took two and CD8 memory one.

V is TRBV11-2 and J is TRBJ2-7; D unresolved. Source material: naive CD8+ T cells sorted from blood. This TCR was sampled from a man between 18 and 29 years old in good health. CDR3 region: CASSPRDYEQYF. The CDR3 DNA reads TGTGCCAGCAGCCCTCGCGACTACGAGCAGTACTTC.